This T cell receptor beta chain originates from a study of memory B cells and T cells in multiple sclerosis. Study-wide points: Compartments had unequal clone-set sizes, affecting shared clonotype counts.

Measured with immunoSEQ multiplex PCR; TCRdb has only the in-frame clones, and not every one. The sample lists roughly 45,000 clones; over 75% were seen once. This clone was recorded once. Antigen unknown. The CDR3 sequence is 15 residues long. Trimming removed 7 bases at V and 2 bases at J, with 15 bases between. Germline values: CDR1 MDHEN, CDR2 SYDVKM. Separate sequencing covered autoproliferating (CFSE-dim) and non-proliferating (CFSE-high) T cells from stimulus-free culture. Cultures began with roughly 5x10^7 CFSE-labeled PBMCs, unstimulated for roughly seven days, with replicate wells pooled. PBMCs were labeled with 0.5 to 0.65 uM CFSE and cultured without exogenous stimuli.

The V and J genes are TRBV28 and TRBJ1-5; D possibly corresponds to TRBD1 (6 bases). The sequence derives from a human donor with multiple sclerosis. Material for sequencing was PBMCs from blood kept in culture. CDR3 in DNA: TGTGCCAGCAATCTAGGGGGTGACGGCAATCAGCCCCAGCATTTT. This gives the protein CASNLGGDGNQPQHF.